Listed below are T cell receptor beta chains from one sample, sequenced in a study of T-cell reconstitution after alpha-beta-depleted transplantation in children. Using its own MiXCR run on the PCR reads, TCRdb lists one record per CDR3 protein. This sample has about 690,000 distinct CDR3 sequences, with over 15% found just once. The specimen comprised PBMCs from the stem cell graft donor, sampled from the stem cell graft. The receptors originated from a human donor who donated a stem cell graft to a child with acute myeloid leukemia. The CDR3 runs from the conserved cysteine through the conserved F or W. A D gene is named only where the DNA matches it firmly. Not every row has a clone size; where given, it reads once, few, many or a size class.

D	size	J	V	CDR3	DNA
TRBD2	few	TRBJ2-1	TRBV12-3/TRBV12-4	CASIKAAGGFYNEQFF	TGTGCCAGCATCAAAGCGGCGGGAGGGTTCTACAATGAGCAGTTCTTC
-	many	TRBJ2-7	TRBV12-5	CASGLYGTYEQYF	TGTGCTAGTGGTTTGTACGGCACCTACGAGCAGTACTTC
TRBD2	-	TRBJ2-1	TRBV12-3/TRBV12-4	CASSLATLAGRFF	TGTGCCAGCAGTTTAGCAACACTAGCGGGGAGGTTCTTC
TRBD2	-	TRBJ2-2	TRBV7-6	CASSAPSGGTTGELFF	TGTGCCAGCAGCGCACCTAGCGGGGGAACCACCGGGGAGCTGTTTTTT
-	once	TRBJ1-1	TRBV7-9	CASSFGGRGSEAFF	TGTGCCAGCAGCTTTGGGGGAAGGGGTTCTGAAGCTTTCTTT
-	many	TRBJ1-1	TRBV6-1	CASSPARGDGTEAFF	TGTGCCAGCAGTCCCGCGCGGGGGGACGGCACTGAAGCTTTCTTT
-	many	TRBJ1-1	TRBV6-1	CASSPRAEITQAFF	TGTGCCAGCAGCCCTAGGGCCGAGATTACCCAAGCTTTCTTT
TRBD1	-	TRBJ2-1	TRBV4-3	CASRRQGAYEQFF	TGCGCCAGCCGGCGACAGGGGGCCTATGAGCAGTTCTTC
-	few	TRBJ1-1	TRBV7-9	CASSLAVNPEAFF	TGTGCCAGCAGCTTAGCAGTCAATCCTGAAGCTTTCTTT
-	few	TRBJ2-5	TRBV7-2	CASSLVTGRETQYF	TGTGCCAGCAGCTTGGTGACAGGCCGAGAGACCCAGTACTTC
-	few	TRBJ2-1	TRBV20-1	CSARGTIASTGSSYNEQFF	TGCAGTGCTAGAGGTACCATTGCGTCGACTGGGAGCTCCTACAATGAGCAGTTCTTC
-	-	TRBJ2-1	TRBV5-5	CASSPWGPGTNEQFF	TGTGCCAGCAGCCCCTGGGGTCCGGGTACGAATGAGCAGTTCTTC
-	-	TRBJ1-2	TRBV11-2	CASSLLRGTPSSNYGYTF	TGTGCCAGCAGCTTATTGAGAGGGACTCCCTCTTCTAACTATGGCTACACCTTC
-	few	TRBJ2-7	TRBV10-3	CAISVEARGGYEQYF	TGTGCCATCAGTGTTGAGGCCAGGGGAGGCTACGAGCAGTACTTC
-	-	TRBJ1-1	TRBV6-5	CASSSHPAGTEAFF	TGTGCCAGCAGTTCACACCCCGCGGGCACTGAAGCTTTCTTT
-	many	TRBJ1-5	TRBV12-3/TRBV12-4	CAISGSNQPQHF	TGTGCCATTTCGGGAAGCAATCAGCCCCAGCATTTT
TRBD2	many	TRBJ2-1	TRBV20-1	CSAIGPGLAGAFEYNEQFF	TGCAGTGCTATAGGCCCTGGACTAGCGGGGGCCTTCGAGTACAATGAGCAGTTCTTC
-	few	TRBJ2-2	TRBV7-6	CASSFETPGELFF	TGTGCCAGCAGCTTCGAAACGCCCGGGGAGCTGTTTTTT
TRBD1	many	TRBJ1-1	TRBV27	CASKWDRNTEAFF	TGTGCCAGCAAGTGGGACAGGAACACTGAAGCTTTCTTT
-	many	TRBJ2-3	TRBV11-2	CASIEGYFPSTDTQYF	TGTGCCAGCATAGAGGGATACTTCCCTAGCACAGATACGCAGTATTTT
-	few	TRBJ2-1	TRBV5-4	CASSLSWGWEQFF	TGTGCCAGCAGCTTGTCCTGGGGGTGGGAGCAGTTCTTC
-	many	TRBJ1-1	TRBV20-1	CSARRVGSRGVNTEAFF	TGCAGTGCTAGGCGAGTGGGGTCCCGCGGGGTGAACACTGAAGCTTTCTTT
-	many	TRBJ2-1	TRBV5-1	CASSFQGPNNEQFF	TGCGCCAGCAGCTTTCAGGGGCCTAACAATGAGCAGTTCTTC
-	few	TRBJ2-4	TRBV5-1	CASRLDTLAKNIQYF	TGCGCCAGCAGGTTGGACACTCTAGCCAAAAACATTCAGTACTTC
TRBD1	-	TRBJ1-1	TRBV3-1	CASSQGVGQGFF	TGTGCCAGCAGCCAAGGGGTTGGACAGGGGTTCTTT
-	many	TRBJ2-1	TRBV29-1	CSVEVGGRLGFF	TGCAGCGTTGAAGTCGGGGGCAGACTGGGGTTCTTC
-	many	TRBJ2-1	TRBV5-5	CASRRDRSYNEQFF	TGTGCCAGCAGGCGGGACAGAAGTTACAATGAGCAGTTCTTC